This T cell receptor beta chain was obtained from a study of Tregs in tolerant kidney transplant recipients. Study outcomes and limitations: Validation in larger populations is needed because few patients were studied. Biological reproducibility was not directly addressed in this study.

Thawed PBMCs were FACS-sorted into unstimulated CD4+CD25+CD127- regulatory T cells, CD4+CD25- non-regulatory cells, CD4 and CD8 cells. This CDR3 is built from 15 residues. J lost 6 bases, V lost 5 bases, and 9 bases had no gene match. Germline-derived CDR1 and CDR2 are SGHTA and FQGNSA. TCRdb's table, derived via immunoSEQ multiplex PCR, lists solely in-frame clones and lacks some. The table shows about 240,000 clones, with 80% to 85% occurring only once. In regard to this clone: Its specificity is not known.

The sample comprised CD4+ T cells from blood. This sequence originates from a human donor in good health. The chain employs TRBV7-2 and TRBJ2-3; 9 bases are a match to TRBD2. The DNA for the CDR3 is TGTGCCAGCAGCAAACGACTAGCGGAGGGGGATACGCAGTATTTT. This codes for CASSKRLAEGDTQYF.